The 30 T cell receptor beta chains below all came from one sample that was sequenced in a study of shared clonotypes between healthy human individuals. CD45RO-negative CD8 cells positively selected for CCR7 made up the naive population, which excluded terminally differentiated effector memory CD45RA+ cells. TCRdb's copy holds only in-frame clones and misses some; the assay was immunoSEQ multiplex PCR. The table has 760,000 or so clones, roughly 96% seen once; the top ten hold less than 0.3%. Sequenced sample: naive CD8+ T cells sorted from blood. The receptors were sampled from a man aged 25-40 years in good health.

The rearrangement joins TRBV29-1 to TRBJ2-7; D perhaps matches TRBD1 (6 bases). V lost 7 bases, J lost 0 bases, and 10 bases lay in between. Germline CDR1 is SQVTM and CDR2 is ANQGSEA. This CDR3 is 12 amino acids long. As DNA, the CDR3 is TGCAGCGCTTGGACAGACTCCTACGAGCAGTACTTC. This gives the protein CSAWTDSYEQYF.

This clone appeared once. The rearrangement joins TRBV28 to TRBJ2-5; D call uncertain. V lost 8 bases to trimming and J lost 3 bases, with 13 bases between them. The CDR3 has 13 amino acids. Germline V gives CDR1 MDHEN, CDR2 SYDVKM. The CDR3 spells CASGRRLEETQYF. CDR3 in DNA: TGTGCCAGCGGTAGACGGTTGGAAGAGACCCAGTACTTC.

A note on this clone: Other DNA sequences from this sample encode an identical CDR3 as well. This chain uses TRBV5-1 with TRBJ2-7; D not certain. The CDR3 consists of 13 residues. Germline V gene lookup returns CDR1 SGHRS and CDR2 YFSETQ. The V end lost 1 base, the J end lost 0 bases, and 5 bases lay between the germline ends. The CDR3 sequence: CASSLTPSYEQYF. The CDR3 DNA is TGCGCCAGCAGCTTGACACCCTCCTACGAGCAGTACTTC.

DNA of the CDR3: TGTGCCAGCAGCCATACTAGCACGAGGCCCCCAGATACGCAGTATTTT. Its protein is CASSHTSTRPPDTQYF. V gene TRBV9 combines with J gene TRBJ2-3; weak D call: TRBD2 (6 bases). The germline V and J ends were trimmed by 4 bases and 4 bases, with 19 bases remaining between them. CDR1 is SGDLS, CDR2 YYNGEE, per germline. The CDR3 is made up of 16 amino acids.

The CDR3 region is CASSALGREFYNEQFF. CDR3 coding DNA: TGTGCCAGCAGCGCCCTTGGTAGGGAGTTCTACAATGAGCAGTTCTTC. This sequence joins TRBV5-4 and TRBJ2-1; tentatively, D is TRBD2 (5 bases). CDR1 is SGHNT, CDR2 YYREEE, per germline (reference sequence). This CDR3 contains 16 residues. V was pared by 4 bases and J by 3 bases, with 17 bases between.

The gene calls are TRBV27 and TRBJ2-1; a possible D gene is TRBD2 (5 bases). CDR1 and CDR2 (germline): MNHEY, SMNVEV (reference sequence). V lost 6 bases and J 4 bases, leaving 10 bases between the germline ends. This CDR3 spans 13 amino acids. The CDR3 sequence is CASSGSDYNEQFF. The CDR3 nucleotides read TGTGCCAGCAGCGGTAGCGATTACAATGAGCAGTTCTTC.

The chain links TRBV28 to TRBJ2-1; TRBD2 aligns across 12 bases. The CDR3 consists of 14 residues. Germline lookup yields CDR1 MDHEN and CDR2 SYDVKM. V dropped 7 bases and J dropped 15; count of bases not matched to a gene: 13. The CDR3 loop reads CASTQHLAGGLLFF. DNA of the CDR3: TGTGCCAGCACACAGCATCTAGCGGGAGGGCTATTGTTCTTC.

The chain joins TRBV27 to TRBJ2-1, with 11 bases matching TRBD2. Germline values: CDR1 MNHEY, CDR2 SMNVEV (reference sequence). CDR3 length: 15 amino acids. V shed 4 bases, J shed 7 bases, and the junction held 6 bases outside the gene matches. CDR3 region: CASSSRLAGWNEQFF. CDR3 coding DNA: TGTGCCAGCAGTTCCCGACTAGCGGGATGGAATGAGCAGTTCTTC.

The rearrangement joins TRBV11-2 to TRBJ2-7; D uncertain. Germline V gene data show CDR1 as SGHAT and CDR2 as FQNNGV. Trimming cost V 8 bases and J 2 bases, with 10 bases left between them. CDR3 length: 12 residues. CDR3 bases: TGTGCCAGCGGAGAGGATACCTACGAGCAGTACTTC. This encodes CASGEDTYEQYF.

The CDR3: CASSLLSSGGSYEQYF. As DNA, the CDR3 is TGTGCCAGCAGTTTATTGTCTAGCGGGGGGTCCTACGAGCAGTACTTC. V usage is TRBV27 and J usage is TRBJ2-7; TRBD2 agrees at 11 bases. Trimming removed 1 base from V and 1 base from J; junction bases left unmatched: 3. The CDR3 has 16 amino acids. CDR1 and CDR2 from the germline V gene are MNHEY and SMNVEV (reference sequence).

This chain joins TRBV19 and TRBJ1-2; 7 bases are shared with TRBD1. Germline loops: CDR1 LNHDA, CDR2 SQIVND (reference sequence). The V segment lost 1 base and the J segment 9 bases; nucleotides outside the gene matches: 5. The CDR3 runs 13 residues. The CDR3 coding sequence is TGTGCCAGTAGTATAGGACAGGGAAGAAGCTACACCTTC. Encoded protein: CASSIGQGRSYTF.

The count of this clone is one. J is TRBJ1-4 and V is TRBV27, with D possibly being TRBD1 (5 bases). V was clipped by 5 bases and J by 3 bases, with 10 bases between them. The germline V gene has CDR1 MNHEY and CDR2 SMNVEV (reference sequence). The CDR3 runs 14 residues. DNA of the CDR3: TGTGCCAGCAGTAGGGGACGGGCTAATGAAAAACTGTTTTTT. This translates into CASSRGRANEKLFF.

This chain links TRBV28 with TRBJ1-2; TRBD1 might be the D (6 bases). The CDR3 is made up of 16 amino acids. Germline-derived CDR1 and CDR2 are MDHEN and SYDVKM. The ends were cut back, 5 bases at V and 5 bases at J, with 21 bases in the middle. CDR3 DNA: TGTGCCAGCAGTCTATCCACAGGGATGTCTGGGTATGGCTACACCTTC. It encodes CASSLSTGMSGYGYTF.

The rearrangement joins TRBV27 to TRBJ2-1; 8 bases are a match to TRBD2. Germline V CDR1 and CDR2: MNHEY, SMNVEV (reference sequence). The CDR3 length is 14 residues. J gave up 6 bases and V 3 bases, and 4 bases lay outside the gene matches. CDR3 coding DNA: TGTGCCAGCAGTTTCCCAGGGACTAGCAATGAGCAGTTCTTC. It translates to CASSFPGTSNEQFF.

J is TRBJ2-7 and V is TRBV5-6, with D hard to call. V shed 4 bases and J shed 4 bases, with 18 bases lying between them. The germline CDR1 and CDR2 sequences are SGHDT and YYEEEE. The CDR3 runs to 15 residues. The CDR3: CASSPTVAYLYEQYF. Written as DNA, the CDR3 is TGTGCCAGCAGCCCAACTGTAGCCTACTTGTACGAGCAGTACTTC.

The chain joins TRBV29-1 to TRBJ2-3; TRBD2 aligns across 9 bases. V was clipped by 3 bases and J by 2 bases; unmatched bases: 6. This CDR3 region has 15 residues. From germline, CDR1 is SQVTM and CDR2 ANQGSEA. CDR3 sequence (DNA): TGCAGCGTTGAGCCAGCGGGAGGCTCCACAGATACGCAGTATTTT. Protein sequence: CSVEPAGGSTDTQYF.

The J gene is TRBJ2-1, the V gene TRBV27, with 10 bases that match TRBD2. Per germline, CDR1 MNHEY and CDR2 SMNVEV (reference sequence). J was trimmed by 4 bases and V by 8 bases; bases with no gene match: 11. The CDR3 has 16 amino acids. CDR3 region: CASRVGSSGGYNEQFF. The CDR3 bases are TGTGCCAGCCGAGTCGGGTCTAGCGGGGGATACAATGAGCAGTTCTTC.

The CDR3 region has the DNA TGCGCCAGCAGCCATAGAGGGCTAGCGGGAGGCCTGAACACAGATACGCAGTATTTT. Its translation is CASSHRGLAGGLNTDTQYF. The genes are TRBV4-1 and TRBJ2-3; 11 bases align to TRBD2. The CDR3 covers 19 residues. Germline V gene lookup returns CDR1 MGHRA and CDR2 YSYEKL. Trimming cost V 3 bases and J 2 bases; bases outside gene matches: 13.

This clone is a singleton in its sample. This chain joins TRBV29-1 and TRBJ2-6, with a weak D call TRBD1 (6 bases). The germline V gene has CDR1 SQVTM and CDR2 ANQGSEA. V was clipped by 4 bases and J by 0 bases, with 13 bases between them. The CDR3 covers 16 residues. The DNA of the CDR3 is TGCAGCGTTGGAACGGACAGAAACTCTGGGGCCAACGTCCTGACTTTC. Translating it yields CSVGTDRNSGANVLTF.

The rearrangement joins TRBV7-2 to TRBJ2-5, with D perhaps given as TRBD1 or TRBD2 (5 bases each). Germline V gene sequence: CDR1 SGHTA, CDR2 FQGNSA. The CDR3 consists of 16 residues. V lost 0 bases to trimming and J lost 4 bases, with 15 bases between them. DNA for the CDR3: TGTGCCAGCAGCTTAGCGGCTAGCCCTACAGGAGAGACCCAGTACTTC. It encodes CASSLAASPTGETQYF.

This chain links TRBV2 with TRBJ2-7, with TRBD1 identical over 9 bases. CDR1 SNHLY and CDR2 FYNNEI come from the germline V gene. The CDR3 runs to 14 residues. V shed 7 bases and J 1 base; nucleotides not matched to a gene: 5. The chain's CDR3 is CASKGQGVSYEQYF. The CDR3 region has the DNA TGTGCCAGCAAGGGACAGGGCGTTTCCTACGAGCAGTACTTC.

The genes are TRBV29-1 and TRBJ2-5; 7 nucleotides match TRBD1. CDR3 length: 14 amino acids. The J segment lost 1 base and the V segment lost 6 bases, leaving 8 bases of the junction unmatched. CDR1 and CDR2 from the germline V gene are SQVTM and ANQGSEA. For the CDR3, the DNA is TGCAGCGTCGAATGGACAGGCGTCCAAGAGACCCAGTACTTC. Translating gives CSVEWTGVQETQYF.

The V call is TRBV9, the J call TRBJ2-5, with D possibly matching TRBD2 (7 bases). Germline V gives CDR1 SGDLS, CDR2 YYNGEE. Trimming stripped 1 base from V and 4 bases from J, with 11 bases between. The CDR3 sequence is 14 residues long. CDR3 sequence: CASSVSGGLETQYF. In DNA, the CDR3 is TGTGCCAGCAGCGTATCCGGGGGGCTAGAGACCCAGTACTTC. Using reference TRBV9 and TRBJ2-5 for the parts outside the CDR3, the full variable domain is DSGVTQTPKHLITATGQRVTLRCSPRSGDLSVYWYQQSLDQGLQFLIQYYNGEERAKGNILERFSAQQFPDLHSELNLSSLELGDSALYFCASSVSGGLETQYFGPGTRLLVL.

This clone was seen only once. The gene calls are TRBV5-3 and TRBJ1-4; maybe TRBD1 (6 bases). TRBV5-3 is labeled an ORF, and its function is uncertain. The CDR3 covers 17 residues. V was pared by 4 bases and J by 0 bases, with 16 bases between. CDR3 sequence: CARSLLRGHATNEKLFF. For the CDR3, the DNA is TGTGCCAGAAGCCTTCTACGGGGGCACGCAACTAATGAAAAACTGTTTTTT.

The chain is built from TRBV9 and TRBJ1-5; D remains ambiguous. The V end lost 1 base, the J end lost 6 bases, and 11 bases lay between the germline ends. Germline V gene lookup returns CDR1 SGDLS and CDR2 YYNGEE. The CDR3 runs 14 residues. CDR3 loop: CASSVMEKGQPQHF. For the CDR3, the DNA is TGTGCCAGCAGCGTAATGGAAAAGGGTCAGCCCCAGCATTTT.

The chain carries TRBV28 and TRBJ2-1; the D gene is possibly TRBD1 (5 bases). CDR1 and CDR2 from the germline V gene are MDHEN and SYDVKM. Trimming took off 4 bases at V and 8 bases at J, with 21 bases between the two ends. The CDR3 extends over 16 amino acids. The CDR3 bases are TGTGCCAGCAGTTCACAGTCAGGGTTTTCACTCGATGAGCAGTTCTTC. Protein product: CASSSQSGFSLDEQFF.

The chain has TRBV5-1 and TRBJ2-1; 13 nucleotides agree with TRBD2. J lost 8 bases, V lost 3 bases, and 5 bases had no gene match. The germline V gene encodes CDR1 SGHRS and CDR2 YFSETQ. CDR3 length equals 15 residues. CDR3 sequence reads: CASSSGLAGPDEQFF. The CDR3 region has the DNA TGCGCCAGCAGCTCGGGACTAGCGGGACCAGATGAGCAGTTCTTC.

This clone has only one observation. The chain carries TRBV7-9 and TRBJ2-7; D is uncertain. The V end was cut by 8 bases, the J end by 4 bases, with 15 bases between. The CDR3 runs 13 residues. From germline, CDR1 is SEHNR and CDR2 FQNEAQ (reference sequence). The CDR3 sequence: CASGNGHIYEQYF. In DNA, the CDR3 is TGTGCCAGCGGAAACGGGCATATTTACGAGCAGTACTTC.

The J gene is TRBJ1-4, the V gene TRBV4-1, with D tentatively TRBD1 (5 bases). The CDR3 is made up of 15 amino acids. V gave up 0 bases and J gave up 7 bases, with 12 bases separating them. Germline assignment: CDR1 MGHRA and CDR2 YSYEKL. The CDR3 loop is CASSQDSEGSEKLFF. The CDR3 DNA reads TGCGCCAGCAGCCAAGACAGCGAGGGGAGTGAAAAACTGTTTTTT.

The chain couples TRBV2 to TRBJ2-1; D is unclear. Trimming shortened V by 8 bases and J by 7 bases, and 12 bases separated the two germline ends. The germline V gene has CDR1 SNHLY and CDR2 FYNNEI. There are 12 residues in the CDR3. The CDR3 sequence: CASLTRRNEQFF. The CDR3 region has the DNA TGTGCCAGCCTGACCCGAAGAAATGAGCAGTTCTTC.